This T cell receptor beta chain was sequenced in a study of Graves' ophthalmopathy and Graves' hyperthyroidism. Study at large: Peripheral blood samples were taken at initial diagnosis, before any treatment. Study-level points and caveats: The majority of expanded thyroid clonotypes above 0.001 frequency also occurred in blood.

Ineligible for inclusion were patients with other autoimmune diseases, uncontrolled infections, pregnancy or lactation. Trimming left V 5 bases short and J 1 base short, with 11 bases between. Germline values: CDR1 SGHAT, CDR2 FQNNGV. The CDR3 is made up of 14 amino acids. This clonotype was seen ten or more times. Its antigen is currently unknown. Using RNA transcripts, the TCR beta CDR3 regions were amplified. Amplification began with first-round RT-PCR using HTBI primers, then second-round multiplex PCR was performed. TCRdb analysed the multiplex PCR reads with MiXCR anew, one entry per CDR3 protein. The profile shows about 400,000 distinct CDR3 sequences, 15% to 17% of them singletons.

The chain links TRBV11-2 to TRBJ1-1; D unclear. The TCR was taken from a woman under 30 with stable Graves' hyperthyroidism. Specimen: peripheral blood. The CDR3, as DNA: TGTGCCAGCAGCCAACCAACACCGAACACTGAAGCTTTCTTT. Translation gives CASSQPTPNTEAFF.